This T cell receptor beta chain was documented in a study of control samples from healthy donors and cancer patients. Trimming shortened V by 7 bases and J by 1 base, and 7 bases separated the two germline ends. This CDR3 spans 12 amino acids. The germline gives CDR1 LNHDA, CDR2 SQIVND (reference sequence). Using immunoSEQ multiplex PCR, the repertoire was profiled, and TCRdb retains in-frame clones only, with some absent. The sample has 90,000 to 100,000 clones, roughly three quarters seen once. This rearrangement joins TRBV19 to TRBJ1-1, with no clear D. The sequenced material came from blood. The clonotype comes from a woman under 40 in good health. CDR3 bases: TGTGCCAGTATGCGGGGGAACACTGAAGCTTTCTTT. It yields the protein CASMRGNTEAFF.